This TCR beta chain comes out of a study of CD8+ T cells in alopecia areata. Notes on the study in general: Scalp clonality and expanded CD8+ clones among the top 100 were significantly decreased by tofacitinib.

Reverse transcription of extracted RNA yielded cDNA, which provided the sequencing template. The protocol was immunoSEQ multiplex PCR, while the TCRdb copy is restricted to in-frame clones and leaves out a portion. The data hold 150,000 to 250,000 clones, with 58% observed a single time. As for this clone: Its antigen is unknown.

Trimming left V 7 bases short and J 6 bases short, with 16 bases between. From germline, CDR1 is SNHLY and CDR2 FYNNEI. The CDR3 covers 13 residues. The treatment: oral pan-JAK inhibitor, 5-10 mg twice daily. In alopecia areata patients, both lesional scalp punch biopsies and peripheral blood were collected. The sample in question was CD4+ T cells sorted from blood, obtained at week 24, from a patient treated with tofacitinib. This sequence was found in a human donor with alopecia areata. The V gene is TRBV2, the J gene TRBJ2-7; D uncertain. CDR3 sequence (DNA): TGTGCCAGCACGGTCGTCAGGAACGGCGAGCAGTACTTC. Protein: CASTVVRNGEQYF.